The 29 T cell receptor beta chains presented below share a single source sample, sequenced in a study of T cell changes during pregnancy in multiple sclerosis. TCRdb keeps only in-frame clones here, not all; method: immunoSEQ multiplex PCR. The table records roughly 40,000 clones, roughly 92% of them present only once. The source was CD4+ T cells from peripheral blood mononuclear cells, collected in the first trimester of pregnancy. These receptor sequences come from a female donor with multiple sclerosis, enrolled in a pregnancy study.

The chain is built from TRBV28 and TRBJ2-7; 12 positions agree with TRBD2. This CDR3 has 15 residues. V lost 6 bases to trimming and J lost 0 bases; unmatched junction nucleotides: 3. Germline V gene data show CDR1 as MDHEN and CDR2 as SYDVKM. In DNA form, the CDR3 reads TGTGCCAGCAGCCCGACTAGCGGGAGCTCCTACGAGCAGTACTTC. Translating gives CASSPTSGSSYEQYF.

The gene calls are TRBV29-1 and TRBJ2-1, with TRBD2 identical over 14 bases. This CDR3 region has 18 residues. CDR1 and CDR2 (germline): SQVTM, ANQGSEA. Trimming took 7 bases from V and 1 from J; bases not matched to a gene: 12. In DNA form, the CDR3 reads TGCAGCGCCTCCTTGGGGACTAGCGGGAGTTCTTCCTACAATGAGCAGTTCTTC. This gives the protein CSASLGTSGSSSYNEQFF.

CDR3 sequence reads: CASNRGAGYGYTF. The CDR3 coding sequence is TGTGCCAGCAACAGGGGGGCAGGCTATGGCTACACCTTC. The chain uses TRBV2 and TRBJ1-2; TRBD1 matches 8 bases. Germline loops: CDR1 SNHLY, CDR2 FYNNEI. The V and J ends lost 7 bases and 4 bases, in that order; junction bases with no gene match: 5. The CDR3 totals 13 residues.

The chain recombines TRBV9 with TRBJ2-7; D may be TRBD2 (5 bases). V was trimmed by 3 bases and J by 0 bases, leaving 13 bases between them. The CDR3 consists of 15 residues. Germline V lookup: CDR1 SGDLS, CDR2 YYNGEE. CDR3 bases: TGTGCCAGCAGCGCACAACTAGGGAGCTCCTACGAGCAGTACTTC. Its translation: CASSAQLGSSYEQYF.

This chain links TRBV7-9 with TRBJ1-4; D call uncertain. Trimming pared 5 bases from V and 8 bases from J, leaving 12 bases between. CDR3 size: 13 residues. The germline V gene encodes CDR1 SEHNR and CDR2 FQNEAQ (reference sequence). DNA for the CDR3: TGTGCCAGCAGCCCGGGGTTCTTGGAAAAACTGTTTTTT. Its protein is CASSPGFLEKLFF.

V usage is TRBV5-1 and J usage is TRBJ2-1; no clear D gene. Germline V gene data show CDR1 as SGHRS and CDR2 as YFSETQ. V was cut by 0 bases and J by 4 bases, with 11 bases left in between. The CDR3 sequence is 15 residues long. DNA for the CDR3: TGCGCCAGCAGCTTGGTTCCGACACCTTACAATGAGCAGTTCTTC. Its protein is CASSLVPTPYNEQFF.

V and J are TRBV20-1 and TRBJ2-3; no definite D call. Germline CDR1 and CDR2: DFQATT and SNEGSKA (reference sequence). Trimming cost V 3 bases and J 8 bases, with 6 bases left between them. This CDR3 is built from 10 residues. CDR3 residues: CSASTGTQYF. The CDR3 DNA follows: TGCAGTGCTAGTACGGGTACGCAGTATTTT.

The V call is TRBV19, the J call TRBJ1-5; 7 nucleotides align to TRBD1. The CDR3 spans 15 residues. With V trimmed by 7 bases and J by 1 base, 7 bases remained unmatched. Germline CDR1 and CDR2: LNHDA and SQIVND (reference sequence). This CDR3 is CASNPLRGSNQPQHF. The CDR3 region has the DNA TGTGCCAGTAACCCCCTCAGGGGGAGCAATCAGCCCCAGCATTTT.

The CDR3 DNA follows: TGTGCCAGCAGCAGGACTAGCGGGAGGAGCTCCTACAATGAGCAGTTCTTC. Protein product: CASSRTSGRSSYNEQFF. This chain joins TRBV9 and TRBJ2-1, with 14 bases matching TRBD2. Per the germline V gene, CDR1 is SGDLS and CDR2 is YYNGEE. The CDR3 length is 17 residues. J lost 0 bases, V lost 4 bases, and 3 bases had no gene match.

The chain combines TRBV27 with TRBJ2-1; 10 nucleotides match TRBD2. Germline CDR1 MNHEY, CDR2 SMNVEV (reference sequence). The V segment lost 7 bases and the J segment 1 base; nucleotides outside the gene matches: 4. The CDR3 is 15 amino acids. This CDR3 is CASTLAGGSYNEQFF. CDR3 DNA sequence: TGTGCCAGCACCTTAGCGGGAGGATCCTACAATGAGCAGTTCTTC.

The genes are TRBV20-1 and TRBJ2-7, with D perhaps TRBD1 (5 bases). CDR1 DFQATT and CDR2 SNEGSKA come from the germline V gene (reference sequence). V lost 6 bases to trimming and J lost 9 bases, with 15 bases between them. The CDR3 length is 11 residues. CDR3 DNA: TGCAGTGCCAGGGATGTTCCCAGGCAGTACTTC. Its protein product is CSARDVPRQYF.

The chain couples TRBV28 to TRBJ1-1, with a weak D call TRBD1 (5 bases). CDR3 size: 14 residues. V was clipped by 6 bases and J by 5 bases, with 16 bases between them. Germline assignment: CDR1 MDHEN and CDR2 SYDVKM. The CDR3 DNA reads as TGTGCCAGCAGAAGGGGTGGGCGGTTGACTGAAGCTTTCTTT. It is translated as CASRRGGRLTEAFF.

V and J are TRBV7-2 and TRBJ1-4; TRBD1 matches 8 bases. The trim removed 5 bases at V and 7 bases at J, leaving 9 bases unmatched. Germline-derived CDR1 and CDR2 are SGHTA and FQGNSA. This CDR3 contains 15 residues. The CDR3 region is CASSTGQGQGEKLFF. CDR3 DNA: TGTGCCAGCAGCACCGGACAGGGCCAGGGTGAAAAACTGTTTTTT.

The chain couples TRBV7-2 to TRBJ1-1; weak D call: TRBD1 (5 bases). The V gene's germline CDR1 is SGHTA and CDR2 FQGNSA. The CDR3 contains 16 residues. V dropped 1 base and J dropped 0 bases, with 12 bases sitting between them. The CDR3 nucleotides read TGTGCCAGCAGCTTAGTTTGGGGCCGCCTGAACACTGAAGCTTTCTTT. The encoded protein is CASSLVWGRLNTEAFF.

The V call is TRBV11-2, the J call TRBJ2-5; 9 bases line up with TRBD2. Germline V gives CDR1 SGHAT, CDR2 FQNNGV. The J segment lost 11 bases and the V segment lost 4 bases, leaving 11 bases of the junction unmatched. The CDR3 spans 14 residues. The DNA of the CDR3 is TGTGCCAGCAGCTACCTAGCGGGAAGTAATGAGCAGTACTTC. Residues: CASSYLAGSNEQYF.

This chain connects TRBV28 to TRBJ2-7; 8 bases are a match to TRBD2. The CDR3 is made up of 14 amino acids. The ends lost 7 bases at V and 7 bases at J; junction bases unmatched: 12. The germline gives CDR1 MDHEN, CDR2 SYDVKM. The CDR3 DNA reads TGTGCCAGCATCACCGGCGGGGGGCCAAGGGAGCAGTACTTC. It translates to CASITGGGPREQYF.

V usage is TRBV18 and J usage is TRBJ2-1; D might be TRBD2 (6 bases). The V gene's germline CDR1 is KGHSH and CDR2 LQKENI. CDR3 size: 15 residues. Deletions cut 1 base from V and 0 bases from J, with 7 bases between. In DNA form, the CDR3 reads TGTGCCAGCTCACCACGGCGGGACTCCTACAATGAGCAGTTCTTC. This translates into CASSPRRDSYNEQFF.

The rearrangement uses TRBV5-6 and TRBJ2-7; 10 bases map to TRBD1. The CDR3 length is 15 residues. J was trimmed by 1 base and V by 5 bases; bases with no gene match: 6. Germline values: CDR1 SGHDT, CDR2 YYEEEE. CDR3 sequence reads: CASRFRDRGSYEQYF. The DNA for the CDR3 is TGTGCCAGCAGGTTCCGGGACAGGGGTTCCTACGAGCAGTACTTC.

The table lists this clone with a few counts. The chain recombines TRBV11-1 with TRBJ1-3, with D unclear. CDR1 is SGHAT and CDR2 is FQDESV in the germline V gene (reference sequence). Trimming removed 2 bases from V and 2 bases from J, with 7 bases in between. This CDR3 contains 14 residues. The CDR3 DNA sequence: TGTGCCAGCAGCTTATCGAGGACTGGAAACACCATATATTTT. Protein sequence: CASSLSRTGNTIYF.

CDR3 in DNA: TGTGCCAGCAGCCCAGGGCAGGGAAGGGCGGTAGGCGTGGGGACAGGGAGGAACACTGAAGCTTTCTTT. Its translation is CASSPGQGRAVGVGTGRNTEAFF. V and J are TRBV4-2 and TRBJ1-1; 9 bases align to TRBD1. The ends lost 4 bases at V and 1 base at J; junction bases unmatched: 28. This CDR3 has 23 amino acids. The germline gives CDR1 LGHNA, CDR2 YNFKEQ.

The CDR3 nucleotides are TGTGCCTGGGGGGGCCCTCACAATGAGCAGTTCTTC. Encoded protein: CAWGGPHNEQFF. This rearrangement joins TRBV30 to TRBJ2-1, with D maybe TRBD1 (6 bases). The V gene's germline CDR1 is GTSNPN and CDR2 SVGIG (reference sequence). Trimming took 5 bases from V and 5 from J, leaving 10 bases between them. The CDR3 consists of 12 residues.

CDR3 nucleotides: TGTGCCAGCAAGGAGGGCCTAAGTGCCTACGAGCAGTACTTC. Translation gives CASKEGLSAYEQYF. The chain links TRBV2 to TRBJ2-7; possible D gene TRBD2, 6 bases. Trimming took off 7 bases at V and 2 bases at J, with 15 bases between the two ends. Germline V gene data show CDR1 as SNHLY and CDR2 as FYNNEI. CDR3 length: 14 amino acids.

The chain is built from TRBV6-6 and TRBJ2-7; the D gene is possibly TRBD2 (5 bases). The ends were cut back, 8 bases at V and 3 bases at J, with 14 bases in the middle. The CDR3 totals 13 residues. Germline assignment: CDR1 MNHNY and CDR2 SVGAGI (reference sequence). The CDR3 coding sequence is TGTGCCAGCGCGGGCGGCCAAATCTACGAGCAGTACTTC. Residues: CASAGGQIYEQYF.

This clone appeared once. The V gene is TRBV28, the J gene TRBJ2-5, with D unresolved. V lost 8 bases, J lost 0 bases, and 10 bases lay in between. Germline-derived CDR1 and CDR2 are MDHEN and SYDVKM. The CDR3 has 13 residues. Here the CDR3 reads CASFERNQETQYF. CDR3 in DNA: TGTGCCAGCTTTGAGCGAAACCAAGAGACCCAGTACTTC.

The chain links TRBV25-1 to TRBJ2-2; D remains unclear. Germline CDR1 reads MGHDK; CDR2 reads SYGVNS. The V gene lost 10 bases and the J gene lost 5 bases, with 8 bases spanning the gap. This CDR3 contains 11 residues. In DNA, the CDR3 is TGTGCCACGACCAGGACCGGGGAGCTGTTTTTT. Its protein product is CATTRTGELFF.

V usage is TRBV28 and J usage is TRBJ2-2; TRBD2 matches at 10 bases. The CDR3 consists of 16 residues. The germline gives CDR1 MDHEN, CDR2 SYDVKM. With V trimmed by 6 bases and J by 0 bases, 4 bases remained unmatched. The CDR3 region is CASSQLAGANTGELFF. The CDR3 DNA is TGTGCCAGCAGCCAGCTAGCGGGGGCGAACACCGGGGAGCTGTTTTTT.

The V call is TRBV6-1, the J call TRBJ1-5, with TRBD1 identical over 8 bases. CDR1 and CDR2 from the germline V gene are MNHNS and SASEGT. J gave up 6 bases and V 3 bases, and 7 bases lay outside the gene matches. This CDR3 spans 15 amino acids. Written as DNA, the CDR3 is TGTGCCAGCAGTGAGGCAGGGGGCGAGGTTCAGCCCCAGCATTTT. Amino acids: CASSEAGGEVQPQHF.

The gene calls are TRBV15 and TRBJ1-3; tentatively, D is TRBD1 (5 bases). This CDR3 comprises 14 residues. Germline CDR1 is LNHNV and CDR2 is YYDKDF (reference sequence). V gave up 1 base and J gave up 3 bases, with 7 bases separating them. This CDR3 reads CATSRVDSGNTIYF. The CDR3 nucleotides are TGTGCCACCAGCAGAGTTGACAGTGGAAACACCATATATTTT.

The J gene is TRBJ2-5, the V gene TRBV5-5; 11 bases map to TRBD2. V lost 1 base and J lost 3; bases outside the gene matches: 17. CDR3 length: 20 residues. Germline V lookup: CDR1 SGHKS, CDR2 YYEKEE (reference sequence). This CDR3 reads CASSLTLLAGVSMAKETQYF. CDR3 nucleotides: TGTGCCAGCAGCTTGACCCTACTAGCGGGAGTATCGATGGCCAAAGAGACCCAGTACTTC.